Only a few counts were recorded for the clone carrying this T cell receptor (beta chain). TCRdb analysed the RT-PCR reads with MiXCR anew, one entry per CDR3 protein. The table shows hundreds of thousands of distinct CDR3 sequences, with 16% occurring only once. These data originate in a study of patients and donors after allogeneic stem cell transplantation. This CDR3 region has 16 residues. Germline-derived CDR1 and CDR2 are ENHRY and SYGVKD. Trimming pared 3 bases from V and 6 bases from J, leaving 17 bases between. The chain links TRBV10-3 to TRBJ2-2; TRBD1 might be the D (6 bases). The sequence came from a human donor who was either an allogeneic HSCT recipient or a stem cell or donor lymphocyte infusion donor (not recorded which). It is not recorded whose cells these are; they may come from a transplant donor. Sequencing was performed on blood, either unsorted or a sorted T cell fraction (not recorded which). CDR3 sequence: CAISDPVGAGAGELFF. DNA for the CDR3: TGTGCCATCAGTGACCCGGTCGGGGCAGGGGCCGGGGAGCTGTTTTTT.